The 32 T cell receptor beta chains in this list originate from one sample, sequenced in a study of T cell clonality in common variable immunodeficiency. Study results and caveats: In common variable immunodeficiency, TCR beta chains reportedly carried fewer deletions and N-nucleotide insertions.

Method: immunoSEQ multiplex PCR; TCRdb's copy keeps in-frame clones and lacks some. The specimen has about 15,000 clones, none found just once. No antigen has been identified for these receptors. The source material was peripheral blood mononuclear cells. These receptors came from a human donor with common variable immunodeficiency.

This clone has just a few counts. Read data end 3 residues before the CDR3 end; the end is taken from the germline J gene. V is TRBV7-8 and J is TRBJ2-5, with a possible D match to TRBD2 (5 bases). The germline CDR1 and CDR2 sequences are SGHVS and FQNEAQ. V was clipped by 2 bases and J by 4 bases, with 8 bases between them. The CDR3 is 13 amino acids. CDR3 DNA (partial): TGTGCCAGCAGCTTAAGTCGGGGAGAGACC. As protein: CASSLSRGET. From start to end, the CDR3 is CASSLSRGETQYF.

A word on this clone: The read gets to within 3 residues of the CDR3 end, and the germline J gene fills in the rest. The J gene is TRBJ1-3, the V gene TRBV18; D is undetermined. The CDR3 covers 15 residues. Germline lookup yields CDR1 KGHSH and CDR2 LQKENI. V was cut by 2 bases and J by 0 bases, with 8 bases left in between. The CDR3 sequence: CASSPATYSGNTIYF. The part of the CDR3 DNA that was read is TGTGCCAGCTCACCAGCAACTTACTCTGGAAACACC.

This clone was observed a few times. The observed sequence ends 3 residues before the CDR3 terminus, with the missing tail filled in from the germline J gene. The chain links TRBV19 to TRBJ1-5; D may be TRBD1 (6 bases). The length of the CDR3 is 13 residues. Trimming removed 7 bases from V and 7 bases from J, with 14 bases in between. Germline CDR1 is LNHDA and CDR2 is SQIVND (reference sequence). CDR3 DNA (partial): TGTGCCAGTAAGGGGCAGGGGAGGCAGCCC. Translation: CASKGQGRQP. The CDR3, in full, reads CASKGQGRQPQHF.

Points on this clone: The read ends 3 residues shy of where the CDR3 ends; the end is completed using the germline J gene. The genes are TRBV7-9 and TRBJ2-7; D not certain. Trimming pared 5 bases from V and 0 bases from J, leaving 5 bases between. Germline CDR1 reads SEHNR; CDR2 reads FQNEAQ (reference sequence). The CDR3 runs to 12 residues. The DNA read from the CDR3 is TGTGCCAGCAGCGTCAGCTCCTACGAG. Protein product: CASSVSSYE. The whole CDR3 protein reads CASSVSSYEQYF.

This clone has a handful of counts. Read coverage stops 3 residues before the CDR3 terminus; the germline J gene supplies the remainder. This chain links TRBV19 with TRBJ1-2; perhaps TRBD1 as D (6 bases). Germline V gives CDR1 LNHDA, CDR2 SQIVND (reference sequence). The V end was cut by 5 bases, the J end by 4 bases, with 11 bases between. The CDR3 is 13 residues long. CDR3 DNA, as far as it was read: TGTGCCAGTAGTCTAACAGGGAGCTATGGC. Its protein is CASSLTGSYG. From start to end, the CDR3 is CASSLTGSYGYTF.

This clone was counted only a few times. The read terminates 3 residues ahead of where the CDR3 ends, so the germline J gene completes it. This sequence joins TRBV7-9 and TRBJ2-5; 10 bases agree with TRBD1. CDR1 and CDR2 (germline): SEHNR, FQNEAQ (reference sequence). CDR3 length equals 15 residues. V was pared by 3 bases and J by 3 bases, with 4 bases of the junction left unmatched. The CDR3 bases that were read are TGTGCCAGCAGCTTGGGGGACAGGGGAGAAGAGACC. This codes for CASSLGDRGEET. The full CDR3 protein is CASSLGDRGEETQYF.

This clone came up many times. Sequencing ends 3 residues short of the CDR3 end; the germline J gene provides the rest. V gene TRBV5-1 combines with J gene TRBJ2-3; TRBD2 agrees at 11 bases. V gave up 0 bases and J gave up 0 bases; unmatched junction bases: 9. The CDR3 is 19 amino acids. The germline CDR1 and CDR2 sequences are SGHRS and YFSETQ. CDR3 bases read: TGCGCCAGCAGCTTGGGGGGGACTAGCGGCTTCACTAGCACAGATACG. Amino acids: CASSLGGTSGFTSTDT. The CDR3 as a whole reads CASSLGGTSGFTSTDTQYF.

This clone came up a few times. The CDR3 bases that were read are TGTGCCAGCAGCTTCGGACTAGCGGAGGACTACGAG. Translated, it gives CASSFGLAEDYE. The full CDR3 sequence reads CASSFGLAEDYEQYF. V is TRBV7-9 and J is TRBJ2-7, with 10 bases matching TRBD2. The read halts 3 residues ahead of the CDR3 end, with the missing end drawn from the germline J gene. Germline CDR1 SEHNR, CDR2 FQNEAQ (reference sequence). The CDR3 is 15 amino acids. V shed 3 bases and J 3 bases; nucleotides not matched to a gene: 5.

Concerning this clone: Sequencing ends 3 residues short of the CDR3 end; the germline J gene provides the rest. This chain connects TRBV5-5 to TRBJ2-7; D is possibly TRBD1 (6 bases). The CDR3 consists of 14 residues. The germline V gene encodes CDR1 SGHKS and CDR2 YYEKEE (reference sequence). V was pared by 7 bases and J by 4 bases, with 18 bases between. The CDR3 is CASASRGFLYEQYF. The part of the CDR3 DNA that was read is TGTGCCAGCGCCTCCAGGGGCTTCCTTTACGAG.

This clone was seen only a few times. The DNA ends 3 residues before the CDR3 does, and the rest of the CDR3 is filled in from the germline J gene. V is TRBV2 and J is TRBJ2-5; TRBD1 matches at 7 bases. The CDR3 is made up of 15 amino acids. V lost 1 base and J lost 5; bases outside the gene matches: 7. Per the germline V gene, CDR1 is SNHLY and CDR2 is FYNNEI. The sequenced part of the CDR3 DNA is TGTGCCAGCAGTGAAGTAAAGGGGGCGAGGGAGACC. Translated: CASSEVKGARET. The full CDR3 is CASSEVKGARETQYF.

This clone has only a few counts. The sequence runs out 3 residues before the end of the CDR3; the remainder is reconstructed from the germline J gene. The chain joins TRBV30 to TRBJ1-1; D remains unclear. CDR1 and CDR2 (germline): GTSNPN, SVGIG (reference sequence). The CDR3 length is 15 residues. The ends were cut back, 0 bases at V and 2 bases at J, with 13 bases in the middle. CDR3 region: CAWSVHRELNTEAFF. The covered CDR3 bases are TGTGCCTGGAGTGTACACAGAGAACTTAACACTGAA.

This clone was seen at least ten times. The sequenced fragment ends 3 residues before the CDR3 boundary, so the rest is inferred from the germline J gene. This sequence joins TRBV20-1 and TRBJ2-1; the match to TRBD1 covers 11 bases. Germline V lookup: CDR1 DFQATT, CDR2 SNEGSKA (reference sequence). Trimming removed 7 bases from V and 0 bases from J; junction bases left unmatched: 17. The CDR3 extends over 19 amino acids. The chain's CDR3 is CSVKLQQLGTGGSYNEQFF. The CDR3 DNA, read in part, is TGCAGTGTGAAGTTACAACAACTCGGGACAGGGGGCTCCTACAATGAG.

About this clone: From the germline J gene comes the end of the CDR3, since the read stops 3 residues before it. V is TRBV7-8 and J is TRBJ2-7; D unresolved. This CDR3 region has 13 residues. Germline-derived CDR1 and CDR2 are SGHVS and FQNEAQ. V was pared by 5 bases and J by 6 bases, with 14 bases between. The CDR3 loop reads CASSVGQESEQYF. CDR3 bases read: TGTGCCAGCAGCGTCGGTCAGGAGTCCGAG.

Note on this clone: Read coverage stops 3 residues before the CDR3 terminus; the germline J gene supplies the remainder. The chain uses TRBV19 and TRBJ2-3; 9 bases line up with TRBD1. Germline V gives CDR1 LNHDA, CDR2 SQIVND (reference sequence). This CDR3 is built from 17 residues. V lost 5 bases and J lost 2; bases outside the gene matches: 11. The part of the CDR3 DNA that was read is TGTGCCAGTAGTTTTACAACACAGGGGGCCTTCACAGATACG. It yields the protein CASSFTTQGAFTDT. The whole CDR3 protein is CASSFTTQGAFTDTQYF.

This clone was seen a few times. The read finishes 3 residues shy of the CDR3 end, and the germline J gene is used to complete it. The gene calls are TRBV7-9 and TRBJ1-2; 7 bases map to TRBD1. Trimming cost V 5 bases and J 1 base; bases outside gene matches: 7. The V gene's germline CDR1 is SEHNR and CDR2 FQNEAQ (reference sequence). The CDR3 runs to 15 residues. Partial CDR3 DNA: TGTGCCAGCAGCGCCGGGACAGCGTTTAACTATGGC. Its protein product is CASSAGTAFNYG. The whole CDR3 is CASSAGTAFNYGYTF. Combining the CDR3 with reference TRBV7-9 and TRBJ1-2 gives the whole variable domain DTGVSQNPRHKITKRGQNVTFRCDPISEHNRLYWYRQTLGQGPEFLTYFQNEAQLEKSRLLSDRFSAERPKGSFSTLEIQRTEQGDSAMYLCASSAGTAFNYGYTFGSGTRLTVV.

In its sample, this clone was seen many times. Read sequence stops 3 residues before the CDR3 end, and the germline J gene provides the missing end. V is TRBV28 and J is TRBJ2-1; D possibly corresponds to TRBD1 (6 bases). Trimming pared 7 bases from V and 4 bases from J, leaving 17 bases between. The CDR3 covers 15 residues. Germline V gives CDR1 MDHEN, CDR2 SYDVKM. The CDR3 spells CASNNQGIKYNEQFF. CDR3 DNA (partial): TGTGCCAGCAATAATCAGGGGATAAAGTACAATGAG.

The covered CDR3 bases are TGTGCCAGCAGCTCAAGAGGGACTAGCAATGAG. Translation gives CASSSRGTSNE. The entire CDR3 reads CASSSRGTSNEQFF. The J gene is TRBJ2-1, the V gene TRBV7-2; TRBD2 matches 8 bases. Read coverage stops 3 residues before the CDR3 terminus; the germline J gene supplies the remainder. The V gene's germline CDR1 is SGHTA and CDR2 FQGNSA. This CDR3 has 14 amino acids. J was trimmed by 6 bases and V by 4 bases; bases with no gene match: 5.

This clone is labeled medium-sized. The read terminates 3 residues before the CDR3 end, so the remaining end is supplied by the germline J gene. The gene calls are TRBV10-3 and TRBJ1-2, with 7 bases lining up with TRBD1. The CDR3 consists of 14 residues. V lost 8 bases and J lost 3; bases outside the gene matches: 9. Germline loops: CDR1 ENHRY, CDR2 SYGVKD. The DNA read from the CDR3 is TGTGCCATCCTCAATTGGGGGACAGACTATGGC. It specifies CAILNWGTDYG. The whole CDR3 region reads CAILNWGTDYGYTF.

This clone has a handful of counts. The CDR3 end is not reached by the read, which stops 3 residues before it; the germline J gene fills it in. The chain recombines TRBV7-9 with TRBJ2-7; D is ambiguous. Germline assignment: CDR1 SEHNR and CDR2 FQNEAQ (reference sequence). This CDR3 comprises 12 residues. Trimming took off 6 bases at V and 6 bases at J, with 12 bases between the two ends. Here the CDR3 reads CASRTTMGEQYF. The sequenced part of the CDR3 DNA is TGTGCCAGCAGAACCACTATGGGCGAG.

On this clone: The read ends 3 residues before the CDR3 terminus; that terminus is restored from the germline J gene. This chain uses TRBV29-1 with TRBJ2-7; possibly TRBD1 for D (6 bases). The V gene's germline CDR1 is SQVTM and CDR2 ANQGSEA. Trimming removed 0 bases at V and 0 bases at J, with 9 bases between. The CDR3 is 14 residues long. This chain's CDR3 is CSVEDQGGSYEQYF. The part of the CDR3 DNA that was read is TGCAGCGTTGAAGATCAAGGGGGCTCCTACGAG.

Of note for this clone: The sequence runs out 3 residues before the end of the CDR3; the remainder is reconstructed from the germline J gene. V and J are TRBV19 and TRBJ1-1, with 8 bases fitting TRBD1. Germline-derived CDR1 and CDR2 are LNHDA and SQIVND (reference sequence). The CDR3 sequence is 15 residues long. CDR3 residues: CASSFAQGRGRGAFF. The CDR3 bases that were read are TGTGCCAGTAGTTTCGCCCAGGGCAGGGGGCGAGGA.

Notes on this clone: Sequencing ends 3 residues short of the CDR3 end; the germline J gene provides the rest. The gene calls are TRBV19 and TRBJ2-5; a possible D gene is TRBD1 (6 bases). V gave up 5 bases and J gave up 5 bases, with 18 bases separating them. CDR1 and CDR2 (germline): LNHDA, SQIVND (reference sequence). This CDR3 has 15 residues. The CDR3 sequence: CASSGAQGVWETQYF. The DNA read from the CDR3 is TGTGCCAGTAGTGGGGCACAGGGCGTTTGGGAGACC.

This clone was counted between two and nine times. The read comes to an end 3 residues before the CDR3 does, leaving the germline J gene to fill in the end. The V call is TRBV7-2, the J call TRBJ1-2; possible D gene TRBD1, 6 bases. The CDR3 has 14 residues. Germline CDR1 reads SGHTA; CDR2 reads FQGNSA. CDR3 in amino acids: CASSLGTSPRGYTF. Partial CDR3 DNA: TGTGCCAGCAGCCTGGGGACATCTCCTCGAGGC.

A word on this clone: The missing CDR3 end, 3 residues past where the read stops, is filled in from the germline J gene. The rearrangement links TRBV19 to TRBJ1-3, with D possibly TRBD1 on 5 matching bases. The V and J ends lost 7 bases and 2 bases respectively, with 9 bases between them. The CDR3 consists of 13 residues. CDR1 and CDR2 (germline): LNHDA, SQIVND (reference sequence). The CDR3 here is CASTKGAGNTIYF. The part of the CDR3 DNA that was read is TGTGCCAGTACCAAAGGGGCTGGAAACACC.

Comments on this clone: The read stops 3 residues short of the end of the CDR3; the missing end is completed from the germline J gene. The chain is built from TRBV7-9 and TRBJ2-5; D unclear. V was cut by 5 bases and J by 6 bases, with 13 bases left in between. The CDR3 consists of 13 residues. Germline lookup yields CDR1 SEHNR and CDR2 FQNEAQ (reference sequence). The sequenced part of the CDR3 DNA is TGTGCCAGCAGCCGTGACCGGGTCAAGACC. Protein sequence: CASSRDRVKT. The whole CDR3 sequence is CASSRDRVKTQYF. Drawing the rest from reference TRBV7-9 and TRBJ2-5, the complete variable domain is DTGVSQNPRHKITKRGQNVTFRCDPISEHNRLYWYRQTLGQGPEFLTYFQNEAQLEKSRLLSDRFSAERPKGSFSTLEIQRTEQGDSAMYLCASSRDRVKTQYFGPGTRLLVL.

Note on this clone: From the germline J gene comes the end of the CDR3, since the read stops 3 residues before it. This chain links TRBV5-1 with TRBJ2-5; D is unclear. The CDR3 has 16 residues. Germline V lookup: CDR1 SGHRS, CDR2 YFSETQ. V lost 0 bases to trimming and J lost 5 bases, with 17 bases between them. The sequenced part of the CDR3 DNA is TGCGCCAGCAGCTTGGGGTTGACGGCAGGTGGCGAGACC. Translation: CASSLGLTAGGET. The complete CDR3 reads CASSLGLTAGGETQYF.

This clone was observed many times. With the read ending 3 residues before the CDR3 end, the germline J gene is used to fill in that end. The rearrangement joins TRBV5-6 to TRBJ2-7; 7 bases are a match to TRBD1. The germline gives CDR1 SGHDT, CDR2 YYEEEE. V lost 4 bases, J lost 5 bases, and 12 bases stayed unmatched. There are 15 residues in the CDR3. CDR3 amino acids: CASSTDRSEANEQYF. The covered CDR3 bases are TGTGCCAGCAGCACGGACAGGTCGGAAGCCAACGAG.

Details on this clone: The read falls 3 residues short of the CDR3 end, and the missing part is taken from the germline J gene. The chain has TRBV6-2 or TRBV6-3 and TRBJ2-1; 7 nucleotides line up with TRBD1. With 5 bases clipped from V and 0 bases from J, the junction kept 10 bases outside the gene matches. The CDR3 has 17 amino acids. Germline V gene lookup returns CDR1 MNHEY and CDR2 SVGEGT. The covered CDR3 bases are TGTGCCAGCAGTAGAATAAAGACAGGGCCCTCCTACAATGAG. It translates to CASSRIKTGPSYNE. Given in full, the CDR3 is CASSRIKTGPSYNEQFF.

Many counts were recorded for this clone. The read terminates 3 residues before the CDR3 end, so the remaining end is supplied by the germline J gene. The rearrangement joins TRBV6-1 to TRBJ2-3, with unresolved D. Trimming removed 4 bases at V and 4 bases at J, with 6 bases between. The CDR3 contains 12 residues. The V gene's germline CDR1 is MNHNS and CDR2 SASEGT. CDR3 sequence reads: CASSVAADTQYF. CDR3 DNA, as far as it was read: TGTGCCAGCAGTGTCGCAGCAGATACG.

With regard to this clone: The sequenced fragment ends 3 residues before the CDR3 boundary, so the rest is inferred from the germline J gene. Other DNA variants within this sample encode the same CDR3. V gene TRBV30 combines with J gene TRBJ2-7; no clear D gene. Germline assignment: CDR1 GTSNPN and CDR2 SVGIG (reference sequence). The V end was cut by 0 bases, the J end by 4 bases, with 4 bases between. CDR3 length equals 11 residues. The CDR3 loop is CAWSVRYEQYF. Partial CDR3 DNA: TGTGCCTGGAGTGTCAGGTACGAG.

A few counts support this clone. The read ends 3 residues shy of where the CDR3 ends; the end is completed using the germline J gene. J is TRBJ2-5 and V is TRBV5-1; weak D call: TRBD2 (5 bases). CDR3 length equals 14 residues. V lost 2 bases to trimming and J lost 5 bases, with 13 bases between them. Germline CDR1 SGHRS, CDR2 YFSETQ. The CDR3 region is CASSFSEEGETQYF. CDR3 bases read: TGCGCCAGCAGCTTTAGCGAGGAAGGGGAGACC. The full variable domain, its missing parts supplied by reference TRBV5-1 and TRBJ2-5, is KAGVTQTPRYLIKTRGQQVTLSCSPISGHRSVSWYQQTPGQGLQFLFEYFSETQRNKGNFPGRFSGRQFSNSRSEMNVSTLELGDSALYLCASSFSEEGETQYFGPGTRLLVL.

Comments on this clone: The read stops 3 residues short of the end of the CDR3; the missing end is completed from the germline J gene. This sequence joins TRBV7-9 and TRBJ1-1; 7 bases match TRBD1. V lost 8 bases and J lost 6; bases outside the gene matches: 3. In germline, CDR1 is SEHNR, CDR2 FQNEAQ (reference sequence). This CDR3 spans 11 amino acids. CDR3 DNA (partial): TGTGCCAGCGTACAGGGGCCTGAA. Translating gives CASVQGPE. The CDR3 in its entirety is CASVQGPEAFF.